This is a list of T cell receptor beta chains from one sample in a study of regulatory T cells in long-lasting Graves disease. Each CDR3 protein is one row after TCRdb ran MiXCR on the multiplex PCR reads. The sample lists roughly 360,000 distinct CDR3 sequences, approximately 23% seen once, with 25% to 35% in the top ten. The material sequenced was peripheral blood mononuclear cells (PBMCs), taken when the disease was refractory, from a patient treated with antithyroid drugs. Receptors were obtained from a woman between 40 and 50 years old with Graves disease. CDR3s include the opening cysteine and the closing phenylalanine or tryptophan. Each record gives: clone size, V gene, J gene, D gene, CDR3 DNA, CDR3 protein. The D gene is left open where the match is weak. The size of a clone is reported for some rows only, either as once, few or many, or as a class for expanded clones.

>few|TRBV7-8|TRBJ1-2|.
TGTGCCAGCAGCTTAGGGCAGTCATCTCGGTATGGCTACACCTTC
CASSLGQSSRYGYTF
>many|TRBV2|TRBJ1-2|.
TGTGCCAGCAGTGAACAGGGTCAGGGAGGCTACACCTTC
CASSEQGQGGYTF
>many|TRBV11-2|TRBJ2-7|.
TGTGCCAGCAGCTTAGGGACCTACGAGCAGTACTTC
CASSLGTYEQYF
>.|TRBV6-1|TRBJ2-7|.
TGTGCCAGCAGCCTATGGACTCTTACTTCCTACGAGCAGTACTTC
CASSLWTLTSYEQYF
>few|TRBV6-2/TRBV6-3|TRBJ2-2|TRBD1
TGTGCCAGCAGTTACTCGAGGGGGCAGGAGCTGTTTTTT
CASSYSRGQELFF
>.|TRBV5-1|TRBJ1-1|.
TGCGCCAGCAGCTTTATAGCAGGGGAGACTGAAGCTTTCTTT
CASSFIAGETEAFF
>many|TRBV27|TRBJ2-7|.
TGTGCCAGCAGTGGCCCGGGGACAACCTTACTCTACGAGCAGTACTTC
CASSGPGTTLLYEQYF
>many|TRBV7-9|TRBJ2-2|.
TGTGCCAGCAGCTCAAACACGAACACCGGGGAGCTGTTTTTT
CASSSNTNTGELFF
>.|TRBV5-4|TRBJ2-7|.
TGTGCCAGCAGCTCCAATTTGCATTACGAGCAGTACTTC
CASSSNLHYEQYF
>few|TRBV5-1|TRBJ1-5|TRBD1
TGCGCCAGCAGGGGACAGGGGGCTAACGAGCCCCAGCATTTT
CASRGQGANEPQHF
>.|TRBV6-1|TRBJ2-6|TRBD1
TGTGCCAGCAGTGAGGACAGGGGACTCTCTGGGGCCAACGTCCTGACTTTC
CASSEDRGLSGANVLTF
>.|TRBV5-1|TRBJ2-2|.
TGCGCCAGCAGCCAGGGGCTCATGTACACCGGGGAGCTGTTTTTT
CASSQGLMYTGELFF
>few|TRBV7-9|TRBJ2-7|TRBD1
TGTGCCAGCAGCTTACCGGGACAGGGACGCGAGCAGTACTTC
CASSLPGQGREQYF
>few|TRBV20-1|TRBJ2-7|TRBD1
TGCAGTGCTCCCGGGACAGACCCCCACGAGCAGTACTTC
CSAPGTDPHEQYF
>.|TRBV6-1|TRBJ2-7|.
TGTGCCAGCCAAAACCAGACGGCTTCCCCGGAGCAGTACTTC
CASQNQTASPEQYF
>.|TRBV18|TRBJ1-2|.
TGTGCCAGCTCACCAGGGCGACGGACTAACTATGGCTACACCTTC
CASSPGRRTNYGYTF
>.|TRBV5-5|TRBJ2-5|.
TGTGCCAGCAGCCCCGGGACGCCATTTAGGGGAGAGACCCAGTACTTC
CASSPGTPFRGETQYF
>.|TRBV30|TRBJ2-5|.
TGTGCCTGGAGTGTACATTTCCAAGAGACCCAGTACTTC
CAWSVHFQETQYF
>.|TRBV5-4|TRBJ1-2|.
TGTGCCAGCAGCTTTTATGAATCGAACTATGGCTACACCTTC
CASSFYESNYGYTF
>many|TRBV27|TRBJ2-7|.
TGTGCCAGCAGTTTGACCAACACCTACGAGCAGTACTTC
CASSLTNTYEQYF
>.|TRBV4-1|TRBJ2-5|.
TGCGCCAGCAGCCAACCTGGGGTGAGGGAGACCCAGTACTTC
CASSQPGVRETQYF
>many|TRBV28|TRBJ2-7|.
TGTGCCAGCAGTTTGTATCAGGACTCCTACGAGCAGCACTTC
CASSLYQDSYEQHF
>.|TRBV27|TRBJ2-7|.
TGTGCCAGCAGTTTAAGGATAGGGGCCTATCAGCAGTACTTC
CASSLRIGAYQQYF
>.|TRBV7-9|TRBJ2-2|.
TGTGCCAGCAGCTTAGCGGGATCCACCGGGGAGCTGTTTTTT
CASSLAGSTGELFF
>.|TRBV5-5|TRBJ2-7|TRBD1
TGTGCCAGCGGTGGACAGGGACCCTACGAGCAGTACTTC
CASGGQGPYEQYF
>.|TRBV9|TRBJ1-2|.
TGTGCCAGCAGCGGCGCGAGGGAGGGGGACTATGGCTACACCTTC
CASSGAREGDYGYTF
>.|TRBV28|TRBJ2-1|.
TGTGCCAGCAGTTTAACCGGGACCTTCAATGAGCAGTTCTTC
CASSLTGTFNEQFF
>many|TRBV7-9|TRBJ1-4|.
TGTGCCAGCAGCCACCCGGCCGGGTCGGGAAGGACACGGAAAGCCGAAAAACTGTTTTTT
CASSHPAGSGRTRKAEKLFF
>many|TRBV5-1|TRBJ1-2|TRBD1
TGCGCCAGCAGCCTACTGGGACAGGGGAATAACTATGGCTACACCTTC
CASSLLGQGNNYGYTF
>.|TRBV3-1|TRBJ2-7|TRBD2
TGTGCCAGCGGACTAGCGGGAGAGGGCTACGAGCAGTACTTC
CASGLAGEGYEQYF
>many|TRBV20-1|TRBJ2-7|.
TGCAGTATCAGACAGGACTACGAGCAGTACTTC
CSIRQDYEQYF
>many|TRBV28|TRBJ1-4|.
TGTGCCAGCAGTTTGTCGACAGCCGGGAATGAAAAACTGTTTTTT
CASSLSTAGNEKLFF
>few|TRBV5-1|TRBJ2-2|TRBD2
TGCGCCAGCAGCTTAGGGTCTAGCGGAAACACCGGGGAGCTGTTTTTT
CASSLGSSGNTGELFF
>many|TRBV28|TRBJ2-2|TRBD2
TGTGCCAGCAGCACCTCTAGCGGGAATTCCACCGGGGAGCTGTTTTTT
CASSTSSGNSTGELFF
>few|TRBV19|TRBJ1-1|.
TGTGCCAGTAGTAATCCGGGAGGGAACACTGAAGCTTTCTTT
CASSNPGGNTEAFF
>few|TRBV7-9|TRBJ2-7|.
TGTGCCAGCGGAACCCTGGGGGCGGGAGACTCCTACGAGCAGTACTTC
CASGTLGAGDSYEQYF
>.|TRBV20-1|TRBJ2-7|TRBD2
TGCAGTGCTAGAGATTGGCTAGCGGGAGTCGGCGAGCAGTACTTC
CSARDWLAGVGEQYF
>.|TRBV28|TRBJ2-1|.
TGTGCCAGCAGTTTTTCCGGCGGCCGCTCCTACAATGAGCAGTTCTTC
CASSFSGGRSYNEQFF
>few|TRBV10-2|TRBJ2-7|.
TGCGCCAGCAGTTCCCTGGTAAGTCTGGAGCAGTACTTC
CASSSLVSLEQYF
>many|TRBV20-1|TRBJ1-6|TRBD1
TGCAGTGCGAAACCGGGACAGTGGAAAAATTCACCCCTCCACTTT
CSAKPGQWKNSPLHF
>few|TRBV14|TRBJ1-1|.
TGTGCCAGCAGCCAGATCTTGAACACTGAAGCTTTCTTT
CASSQILNTEAFF
>many|TRBV29-1|TRBJ1-1|.
TGCAGCGTTGATCGGGGAATGAACACTGAAGCTTTCTTT
CSVDRGMNTEAFF
>many|TRBV6-2/TRBV6-3|TRBJ2-7|.
TGTGCCAGCAGCTACCGCAGGGTTGACTCCTACGAGCAGTACTTC
CASSYRRVDSYEQYF
>many|TRBV28|TRBJ1-2|.
TGTGCCAGCAGTTCCACGGCGGGGAATAACTATGGCTACACCTTC
CASSSTAGNNYGYTF
>.|TRBV12-3/TRBV12-4|TRBJ2-5|.
TGTGCCAGCAGTTTTCGGCCAGGTTCTTACGAGACCCAGTACTTC
CASSFRPGSYETQYF
>few|TRBV13|TRBJ1-5|.
TGTGCCAGCAGCTTAGGGGGGACCTATAGCAATCAGCCCCAGCATTTT
CASSLGGTYSNQPQHF
>many|TRBV28|TRBJ2-7|TRBD2
TGTGCCAGCAGTCCCCCACTAGCGCCCCACGGAGAGCAGTACTTC
CASSPPLAPHGEQYF
>.|TRBV5-1|TRBJ2-1|TRBD2
TGCGCCAGCAGCTACCGGAGCGGGAAGGCGAAGAATGAGCAGTTCTTC
CASSYRSGKAKNEQFF
>many|TRBV28|TRBJ1-1|.
TGTGCCAGCAGTTTACCATACTTGAACACTGAAGCTTTCTTT
CASSLPYLNTEAFF
>few|TRBV19|TRBJ1-1|.
TGTGCCAGTAGTATCCAAATCACAGGAGAAGCTTTCTTT
CASSIQITGEAFF
>.|TRBV5-1|TRBJ2-3|.
TGCGCCAGCAGCTTGACCCTCCACGGCCGCACAGATACGCAGTATTTT
CASSLTLHGRTDTQYF
>.|TRBV6-1|TRBJ1-4|.
TGTGCCAGCAGTCCCGCGTTGGGGGGGCTCAAAAAACTGTTTTTT
CASSPALGGLKKLFF
>many|TRBV6-1|TRBJ2-5|TRBD2
TGTGCCAGCATCTATAGCGGGAGTAGCGAGACCCAGTACTTC
CASIYSGSSETQYF
>few|TRBV29-1|TRBJ2-7|TRBD2
TGCAGCGTTGTGGGACTAGCGGGGGGCTCCTACGAGCAGTACTTC
CSVVGLAGGSYEQYF
>.|TRBV29-1|TRBJ2-5|TRBD1
TGCAGCGAGCAACAGGGGGCCGGAGAGACCCAGTACTTC
CSEQQGAGETQYF
>few|TRBV19|TRBJ2-2|TRBD1
TGTGCCAGTCGTCGTAAGGGGGCCTTCCATAAGTCGGAGCTGTTTTTT
CASRRKGAFHKSELFF
>.|TRBV2|TRBJ2-1|TRBD2
TGTGCCAGCAGTGACGTGACTAGCGGAGCCAATGAGCAGTTCTTC
CASSDVTSGANEQFF
>.|TRBV20-1|TRBJ2-3|TRBD2
TGCAGTGCTAGAGACAGGAGACTAGCGGGAGTCGGAGATACGCAGTATTTT
CSARDRRLAGVGDTQYF
>.|TRBV30|TRBJ2-7|TRBD1
TGTGCCTTGACAGGGAGCGGCTACGAGCAGTACTTC
CALTGSGYEQYF